This is a list of T cell receptor beta chains from one sample in a study of cytomegalovirus exposure and HLA in healthy donors. The assay was immunoSEQ multiplex PCR, and TCRdb's table has in-frame clones only and misses some. The data contain some 130,000 clones, 70% to 85% of them seen just once; the ten biggest clones take up 25% to 30%. Input material: PBMCs. The source of these receptors is a man younger than 45 in good health and CMV-seropositive. Each CDR3 is given with its conserved first and last residue. The order of the fields is clone size, J gene, D gene, V gene, CDR3 DNA, CDR3 protein. D genes are given only for firm matches. The size field is filled for only some rows; it gives once, few, many or a size class.

NA,TRBJ2-2,TRBD2,TRBV12-5,TGTGCTAGTGGTTTGGTACGGGAGGCCGGGGAGCTGTTTTTT,CASGLVREAGELFF
NA,TRBJ2-7,NA,TRBV6-1,TGTGCCAGCAGACCCTGGGACATCTACGAGCAGTACTTC,CASRPWDIYEQYF
NA,TRBJ2-3,NA,TRBV12-5,TGTGCTAGTGGTTTGGTCCAGGGGACCACAGATACGCAGTATTTT,CASGLVQGTTDTQYF
NA,TRBJ1-2,NA,TRBV30,TGTGCCTGGAGTCAAAATGGCTACACCTTC,CAWSQNGYTF
NA,TRBJ2-5,TRBD2,TRBV5-4,TGTGCCAGCAGCTCATGGACTAGCGGTACCCAAGAGACCCAGTACTTC,CASSSWTSGTQETQYF
NA,TRBJ1-2,TRBD1,TRBV7-9,TGTGCCAGCAGCAGGTCAGGGGGAGGTGGCTACACCTTC,CASSRSGGGGYTF
NA,TRBJ2-7,NA,TRBV9,TGTGCCAGCAGCGTAAGCCAGGGCTACGAGCAGTACTTC,CASSVSQGYEQYF
NA,TRBJ1-5,NA,TRBV4-1,TGCGCCAGCAGCCAACTACCTATTGGTAACCCTAATCAGCCCCAGCATTTT,CASSQLPIGNPNQPQHF
few,TRBJ2-1,NA,TRBV5-4,TGTGCCAGCAGCTTCCGCTCCTACAATGAGCAGTTCTTC,CASSFRSYNEQFF
NA,TRBJ2-7,NA,TRBV5-1,TGCGCCAGCAGCTTGGACAGGCCTTCGGGCGAGCAGTACTTC,CASSLDRPSGEQYF
NA,TRBJ1-2,NA,TRBV7-9,TGTGCCAGCAGCCCAGTCCTCCCTAACTATGGCTACACCTTC,CASSPVLPNYGYTF
NA,TRBJ1-6,NA,TRBV2,TGTGCCAGCAGCATCCGGGGAAGGATAAATAATTCACCCCTCCACTTT,CASSIRGRINNSPLHF
NA,TRBJ2-2,TRBD2,TRBV9,TGTGCCAGCAGAGGACTAGTGAGCACCGGGGAGCTGTTTTTT,CASRGLVSTGELFF
NA,TRBJ2-7,TRBD1,TRBV6-6,TGTGCCAGCAGACCGACAGGGGTTGACGAGCAGTACTTC,CASRPTGVDEQYF
NA,TRBJ1-1,NA,TRBV18,TGTGCCAGCTCACTAGAGTCGAACACTGAAGCTTTCTTT,CASSLESNTEAFF
NA,TRBJ1-1,NA,TRBV28,TGTGCCAGCAGTTGGGGCCGACTTATGAACACTGAAGCTTTCTTT,CASSWGRLMNTEAFF
NA,TRBJ1-5,NA,TRBV28,TGTGCCAGCAGTGCACCCAGGGAGGGGCAGCCCCAGCATTTT,CASSAPREGQPQHF
NA,TRBJ2-7,TRBD1,TRBV19,TGTGCCAGTAGGGAGACAGGGGGCTCCTACGAGCAGTACTTC,CASRETGGSYEQYF
few,TRBJ2-7,TRBD2,TRBV7-9,TGTGCCAGCAGCCCTAGCGGGTACGAGCAGTACTTC,CASSPSGYEQYF
NA,TRBJ1-3,TRBD1,TRBV7-8,TGTGCCAGCAGCCTCGCCGGGACAGGGGCTTTCACCATATATTTT,CASSLAGTGAFTIYF
NA,TRBJ1-5,NA,TRBV18,TGTGCCAGCTCACGGGCCGGCGATCAGCCCCAGCATTTT,CASSRAGDQPQHF
NA,TRBJ1-2,NA,TRBV5-5,TGTGCCAGCAGCGCTGATGGGGTCATAGGACATGGCCACACCTTC,CASSADGVIGHGHTF
NA,TRBJ2-4,TRBD1,TRBV2,TGTGCCAGCAGAAGACAGGGGGAAACCAAAAACATTCAGTACTTC,CASRRQGETKNIQYF
NA,TRBJ2-7,TRBD2,TRBV4-1,TGCGCCAGCAGCCAAGCTATAAGCGGGGGTCCCCGAAGGCGGTCCTACGAGCAGTACTTC,CASSQAISGGPRRRSYEQYF
NA,TRBJ1-4,NA,TRBV5-1,TGCGCCAGCAGCTTGGGATCTAAAACTAATGAAAAACTGTTTTTT,CASSLGSKTNEKLFF
once,TRBJ2-5,NA,TRBV29-1,TGCAGCACCCCACCGGGACTCAAAGAGACCCAGTACTTC,CSTPPGLKETQYF
NA,TRBJ2-7,NA,TRBV21-1,TGTGCCAGCAGCCTTAAGCCGGGACTAGCGGGAGGGCCCCACGGCGAGCAGTACTTC,CASSLKPGLAGGPHGEQYF
few,TRBJ1-4,NA,TRBV19,TGTGCCAGTAGTGCCTTCGAGGGAGTGGAACTGTTTTTT,CASSAFEGVELFF
once,TRBJ2-1,TRBD2,TRBV13,TGTGCCAGCAGCTTAGAGGCCCTTGGGGCGGGAGGATCCAATGAGCAGTTCTTC,CASSLEALGAGGSNEQFF
once,TRBJ2-5,TRBD2,TRBV9,TGTGCCAGCAGCTTCTCAAGCGGGGGGGCATGGGAGACCCAGTACTTC,CASSFSSGGAWETQYF
NA,TRBJ1-2,NA,TRBV6-4,TGTGCCAGCAGCCCCGGGTGGGGGGGCTCAGGACTTGGCTATACCTTC,CASSPGWGGSGLGYTF
NA,TRBJ2-7,TRBD2,TRBV5-4,TGTGCCAGCAGCTTGCTGGGACTAGCGGGGGCCAGCTCCTACGAGCAGTACTTC,CASSLLGLAGASSYEQYF
NA,TRBJ2-1,NA,TRBV2,TGTGCCAGCAGTGACAGGTATGCGGGTGCGATAAATGAGCAGTTCTTC,CASSDRYAGAINEQFF
NA,TRBJ2-2,NA,TRBV5-1,TGCGCCAGCAGCCGGAATGGAGGGGCGGGGACCGGGGAGCTGTTTTTT,CASSRNGGAGTGELFF
NA,TRBJ1-2,NA,TRBV7-9,TGTGCCAGCAGCTTAGCCCGGACAGATCGACTAATCTATGGCTACACCTTC,CASSLARTDRLIYGYTF